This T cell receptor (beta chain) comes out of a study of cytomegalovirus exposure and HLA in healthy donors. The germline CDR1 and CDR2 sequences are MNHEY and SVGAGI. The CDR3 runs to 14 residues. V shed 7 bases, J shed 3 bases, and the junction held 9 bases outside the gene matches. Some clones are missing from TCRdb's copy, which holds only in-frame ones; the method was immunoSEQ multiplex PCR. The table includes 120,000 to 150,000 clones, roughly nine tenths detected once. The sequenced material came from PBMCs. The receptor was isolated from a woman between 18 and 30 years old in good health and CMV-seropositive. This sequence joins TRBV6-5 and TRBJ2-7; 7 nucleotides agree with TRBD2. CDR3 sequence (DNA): TGTGCCAGCACCCAAAGGAGCGGGGACTACGAGCAGTACTTC. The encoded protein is CASTQRSGDYEQYF.